This TCR beta chain was found in a study of cytomegalovirus exposure and HLA in healthy donors. Study at large: Early released data had tens of millions of unique TCRs, all coming from HLA-typed donors.

Losses at the gene ends were 1 base for V and 2 bases for J; bases not matched to a gene: 2. Germline V gene lookup returns CDR1 MGHRA and CDR2 YSYEKL. CDR3 length: 15 residues. The study ran its PCR with 60 Vbeta and 13 Jbeta primers. Profiled with immunoSEQ multiplex PCR; TCRdb holds only in-frame clones, not every one. Of 100,000 to 150,000 clones in the sample, 55% to 75% are singletons; the top ten hold 8.2%. The TCR was taken from a woman between 35 and 50 years old in good health and CMV-seropositive. The sample taken for sequencing was PBMCs. The rearrangement links TRBV4-1 to TRBJ2-1, with 7 bases that match TRBD1. The CDR3 reads CASSQGQGTYNEQFF. The CDR3 DNA is TGCGCCAGCAGCCAAGGACAGGGTACCTACAATGAGCAGTTCTTC.